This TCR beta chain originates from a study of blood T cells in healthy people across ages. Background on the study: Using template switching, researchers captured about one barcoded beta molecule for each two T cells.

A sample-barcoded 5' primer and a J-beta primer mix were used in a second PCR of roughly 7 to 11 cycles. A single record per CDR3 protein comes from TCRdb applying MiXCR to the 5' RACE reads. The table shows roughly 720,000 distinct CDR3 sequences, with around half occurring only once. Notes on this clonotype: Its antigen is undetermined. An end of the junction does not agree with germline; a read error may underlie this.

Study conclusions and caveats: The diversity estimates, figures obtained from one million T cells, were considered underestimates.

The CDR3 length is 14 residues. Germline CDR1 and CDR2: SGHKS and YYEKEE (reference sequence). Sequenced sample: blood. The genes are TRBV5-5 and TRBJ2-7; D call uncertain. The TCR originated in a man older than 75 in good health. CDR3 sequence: CTSSLGSRANEQYF. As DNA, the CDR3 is TGTACCAGCAGCTTGGGATCTAGGGCGAACGAGCAGTACTTC.